This TCR beta chain was captured by sequencing in a study of blood T cell repertoires in COVID-19. The protocol was immunoSEQ multiplex PCR, while the TCRdb copy is restricted to in-frame clones and leaves out a portion. Of 200,000 to 250,000 clones in the sample, more than 75% were seen once. The sequence derives from a woman in her seventies with active or convalescent COVID-19. The specimen sequenced was peripheral blood.

CDR3 loop: CSIPSGQRGKLFF. CDR3 in DNA: TGCAGCATCCCCTCAGGGCAGAGAGGAAAACTGTTTTTT. The chain is built from TRBV29-1 and TRBJ1-4; the D gene is possibly TRBD1 (5 bases). The CDR3 has 13 amino acids. Germline V gene lookup returns CDR1 SQVTM and CDR2 ANQGSEA. The V end was cut by 8 bases, the J end by 10 bases, with 20 bases between. The full variable domain, completed using reference TRBV29-1 and TRBJ1-4, is SAVISQKPSRDICQRGTSLTIQCQVDSQVTMMFWYRQQPGQSLTLIATANQGSEATYESGFVIDKFPISRPNLTFSTLTVSNMSPEDSSIYLCSIPSGQRGKLFFGSGTQLSVL.